Sequencing of this TCR beta chain was carried out in a study of T cell responses to AZD1222 COVID-19 vaccine. Trimming took 4 bases from V and 1 from J; bases not matched to a gene: 7. The CDR3 has 15 residues. Per germline, CDR1 SGHVS and CDR2 FQNEAQ. With respect to this clone: Its cognate antigen is unknown.

Here immunoSEQ multiplex PCR was the method, and the copy in TCRdb shows in-frame clones only, minus some. This table has about 82,000 clones, over 80% appearing once. The study's findings and limits: At 160-218 and 743-854, vaccine-associated CD4 TCRs were dominant, and they spanned spike.

The starting material was peripheral blood, obtained on day 0 of AZD1222 vaccination. J is TRBJ2-7 and V is TRBV7-8; 7 nucleotides match TRBD1. The clonotype comes from an adult in good health. The CDR3 reads CASSYGTDNSYEQYF. The DNA of the CDR3 is TGTGCCAGCAGCTACGGGACAGATAATTCCTACGAGCAGTACTTC.